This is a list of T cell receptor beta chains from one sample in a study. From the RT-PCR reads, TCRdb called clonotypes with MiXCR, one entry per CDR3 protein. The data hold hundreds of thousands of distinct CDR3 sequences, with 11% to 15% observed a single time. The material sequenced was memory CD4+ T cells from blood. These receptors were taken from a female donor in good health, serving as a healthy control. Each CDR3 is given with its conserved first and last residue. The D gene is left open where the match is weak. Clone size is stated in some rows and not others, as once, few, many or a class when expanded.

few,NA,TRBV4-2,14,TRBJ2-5,TGTGCCAGCAGCCAAGGGGGCGTCCAAGAGACCCAGTACTTC,CASSQGGVQETQYF
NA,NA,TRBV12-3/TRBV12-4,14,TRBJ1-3,TGTGCCAGCAGTACGGGTTTGGAAGGAAACACCATATATTTT,CASSTGLEGNTIYF
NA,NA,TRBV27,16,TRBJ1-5,TGTGCCAGCAGTTTAGATTTTGGGGGGGCAGGGCAGCCCCAGCATTTT,CASSLDFGGAGQPQHF
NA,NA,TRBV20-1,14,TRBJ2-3,TGCAGTGCCAGGAGCCCACAGAGCACAGATACGCAGTATTTT,CSARSPQSTDTQYF
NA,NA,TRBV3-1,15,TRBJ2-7,TGTGCCAGCAGCCATAGACAGGAAGCCTCCTACGAGCAGTACTTC,CASSHRQEASYEQYF
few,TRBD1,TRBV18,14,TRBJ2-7,TGTGCCAGCTCACCCCGGACAGGGGAGGGCGAGCAGTACTTC,CASSPRTGEGEQYF
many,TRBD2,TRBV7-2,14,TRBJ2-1,TGTGCCAGCGGGAGGGGTGTGGTAGCCAATGAGCAGTTCTTC,CASGRGVVANEQFF
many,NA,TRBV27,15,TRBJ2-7,TGTGCCAGCAGACCGGGCCCTAGCTGGACCTACGAGCAGTACTTC,CASRPGPSWTYEQYF
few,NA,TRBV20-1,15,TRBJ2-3,TGCAGTGCTCCCAGGGGGGGACTTAGCACAGATACGCAGTATTTT,CSAPRGGLSTDTQYF
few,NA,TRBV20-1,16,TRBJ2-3,TGCAGTGCGCCGAGGGGTCAGCGATATTTTGCAGATACGCAGTATTTT,CSAPRGQRYFADTQYF
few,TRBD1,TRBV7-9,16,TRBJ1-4,TGTGCCAGCAGCTTAATGCAGACAGGGTTCGGGGAAAAACTGTTTTTT,CASSLMQTGFGEKLFF
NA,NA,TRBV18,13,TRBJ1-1,TGTGCCAGCTCACCAACGGCAGACCTTGAAGCTTTCTTT,CASSPTADLEAFF
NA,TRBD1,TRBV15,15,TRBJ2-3,TGTGCCACCAGCACTCGGGACAGGGATGCAGATACGCAGTATTTT,CATSTRDRDADTQYF
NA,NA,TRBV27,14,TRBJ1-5,TGTGCCAGCAGTTCATCAGGGGAGAATCAGCCCCAGCATTTT,CASSSSGENQPQHF
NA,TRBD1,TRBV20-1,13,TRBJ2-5,TGCGGCATAATGACAGGGGGTTTAGAGACCCAGTACTTC,CGIMTGGLETQYF
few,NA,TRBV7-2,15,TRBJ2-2,TGTGCCAGCAGCTTAGTCCAGGGTAACACCGGGGAGCTGTTTTTT,CASSLVQGNTGELFF
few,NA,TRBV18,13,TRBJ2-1,TGTGCCAGCTCACCCAGGACAAGCTATGAGCAGTTCTTC,CASSPRTSYEQFF
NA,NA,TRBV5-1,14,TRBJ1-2,TGCGCCAGCAGCTTGGGTTCCGCGGACGGAGGCTACACCTTC,CASSLGSADGGYTF
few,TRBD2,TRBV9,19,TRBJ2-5,TGTGCCAGCAGCGTAAACCTCATCCCTAGCGGGCGGAGAGTCGAGACCCAGTACTTC,CASSVNLIPSGRRVETQYF
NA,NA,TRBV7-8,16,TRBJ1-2,TGTGCCAGCAGCTTAGCGGCGAGGGGGTCTAAGGGCGGCTACACCTTC,CASSLAARGSKGGYTF
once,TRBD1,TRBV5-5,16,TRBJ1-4,TGTGCCAGCAGGGAGACAGGGGGTACAACTAATGAAAAACTGTTTTTT,CASRETGGTTNEKLFF
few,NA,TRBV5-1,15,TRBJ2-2,TGCGCCAGCAGCCTAGATAGCGGTGGGACCGGGGAGCTGTTTTTT,CASSLDSGGTGELFF
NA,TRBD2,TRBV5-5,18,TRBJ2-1,TGTGCCAGCAGCTTGGGAGGTAGTCTAGCGGGCAGATACAATGAGCAGTTCTTC,CASSLGGSLAGRYNEQFF
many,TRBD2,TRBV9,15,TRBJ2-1,TGTGCCAGCAGCGGGACTAGCGGGGTAGGCAATGAGCAGTTCTTC,CASSGTSGVGNEQFF
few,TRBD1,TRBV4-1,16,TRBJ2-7,TGCGCCAGCAGCCGCCAGGGCATAGGGACAGACTACGAGCAGTACTTC,CASSRQGIGTDYEQYF
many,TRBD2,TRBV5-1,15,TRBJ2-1,TGCGCCAGCACCGCGGGGACTAGCGGGAACGATGAGCAGTTCTTC,CASTAGTSGNDEQFF
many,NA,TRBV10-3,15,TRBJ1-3,TGTGCCATCAGTGTCCACCCTATCTCTGGAAACACCATATATTTT,CAISVHPISGNTIYF
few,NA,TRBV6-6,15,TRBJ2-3,TGTGCCAGCAGTTCTCCCACCACTAGCACAGATACGCAGTATTTT,CASSSPTTSTDTQYF
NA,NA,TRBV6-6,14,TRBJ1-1,TGTGCCAGCAGCCTATCCTCGGGCGGATGGAAAGCTTTCTTT,CASSLSSGGWKAFF
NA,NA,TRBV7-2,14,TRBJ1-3,TGTGCCAGCAGCTTAGTCGGTTACGGGGACACCATATATTTT,CASSLVGYGDTIYF
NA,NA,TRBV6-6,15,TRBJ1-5,TGTGCCAGCAACACCGGGACACCGGGGAATCAGCCCCAGCATTTT,CASNTGTPGNQPQHF
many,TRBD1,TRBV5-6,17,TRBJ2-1,TGTGCCAGCAGCTTCCGGGACAGGGGGCTCTCCTACAATGAGCAGTTCTTC,CASSFRDRGLSYNEQFF
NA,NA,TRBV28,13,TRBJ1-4,TGTGCCAGCAGGAGCCGGGACACTGAAAAACTGTTTTTT,CASRSRDTEKLFF
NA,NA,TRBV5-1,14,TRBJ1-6,TGCGCCAGCAGCTTGGAGGGCCTAAATTCACCCCTCCACTTT,CASSLEGLNSPLHF
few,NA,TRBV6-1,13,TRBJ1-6,TGTGCCGCGACCCCGATAGGAAGTTCACCCCTCCACTTT,CAATPIGSSPLHF
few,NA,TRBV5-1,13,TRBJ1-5,TGCGCCAGCAGCTTGGATTTTGTACAGCCCCAGCATTTT,CASSLDFVQPQHF
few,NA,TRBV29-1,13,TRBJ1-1,TGCAGCGTTGAAGATCAAAGGGGTGTGGAAGCTTTCTTT,CSVEDQRGVEAFF
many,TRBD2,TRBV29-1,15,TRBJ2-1,TGCAGCGTTGAAGGGGGCGGGGGTTATTACAATGAGCAGTTCTTC,CSVEGGGGYYNEQFF
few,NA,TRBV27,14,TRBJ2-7,TGTGCCAGCAGTTTAAAGTTCAGCTCCTACGAGCAGTACTTC,CASSLKFSSYEQYF
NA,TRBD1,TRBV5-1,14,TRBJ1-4,TGCGCCAGCAGCGCGGGACAGTCGAGTGAAAAACTGTTTTTT,CASSAGQSSEKLFF
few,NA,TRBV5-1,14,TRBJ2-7,TGCGCCAGCAGCTTGGCCCAGAAAGGGGATGAGCAGTACTTC,CASSLAQKGDEQYF
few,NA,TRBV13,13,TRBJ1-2,TGTGCCAGCAGCTTGGACGTGGGACGTGGCTACACCTTC,CASSLDVGRGYTF
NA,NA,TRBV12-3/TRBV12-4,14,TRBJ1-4,TGTGCCAGCAGTTTGGGCAATAATAATGAAAAACTGTTTTTT,CASSLGNNNEKLFF
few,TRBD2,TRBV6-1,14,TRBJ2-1,TGTGCCAGCAGTGTACTAGCGGGAGTAGGTGAGCAGTTCTTC,CASSVLAGVGEQFF
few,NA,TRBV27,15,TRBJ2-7,TGTGCCAGCAGTTTAACAGGTTCCCCTATCTACGAGCAGTACTTC,CASSLTGSPIYEQYF
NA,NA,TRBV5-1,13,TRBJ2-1,TGCGCCAGCAGCCAAGGGGCGGGGAATGAGCAGTTCTTC,CASSQGAGNEQFF
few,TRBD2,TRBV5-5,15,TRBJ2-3,TGTGCCAGCAGCTTGGAAGGGCGGGAGAGGGATACGCAGTATTTT,CASSLEGRERDTQYF
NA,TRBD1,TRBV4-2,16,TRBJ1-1,TGTGCCAGCAGCCGTGCAGGGACAGGGCAGAACACTGAAGCTTTCTTT,CASSRAGTGQNTEAFF
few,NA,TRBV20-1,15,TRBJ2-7,TGCAGTGCTAGCGGGGACCCCCTAAGCGGGTACGAGCAGTACTTC,CSASGDPLSGYEQYF
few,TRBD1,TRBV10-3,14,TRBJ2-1,TGTGCCAGCTCGGGACAGGGACCGGGCAATGAGCAGTTCTTC,CASSGQGPGNEQFF
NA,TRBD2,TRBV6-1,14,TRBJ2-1,TGTGCCAGCAGTCCCGGGACTATCCTCAATGAGCAGTTCTTC,CASSPGTILNEQFF
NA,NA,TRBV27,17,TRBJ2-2,TGTGCCAGCAGTTTAGCGTCGGGTGGCATGAAAGGCGGGGAGCTGTTTTTT,CASSLASGGMKGGELFF
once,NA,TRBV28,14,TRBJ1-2,TGTGCCAGCAGTTTCGCCACAGCGAACTATGGCTACACCTTC,CASSFATANYGYTF
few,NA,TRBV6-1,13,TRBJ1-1,TGTGCCAGCAGTGTGCCACGGAGCCCTGAAGCTTTCTTT,CASSVPRSPEAFF
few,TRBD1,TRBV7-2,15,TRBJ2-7,TGTGCCAGCAGCTTAGACAGGGGGCTATCCTACGAGCAGTACTTC,CASSLDRGLSYEQYF
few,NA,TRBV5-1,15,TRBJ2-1,TGCGCCAGCAGCTTGGGGTTGGGAGGTGGCAATGAGCAGTTCTTC,CASSLGLGGGNEQFF